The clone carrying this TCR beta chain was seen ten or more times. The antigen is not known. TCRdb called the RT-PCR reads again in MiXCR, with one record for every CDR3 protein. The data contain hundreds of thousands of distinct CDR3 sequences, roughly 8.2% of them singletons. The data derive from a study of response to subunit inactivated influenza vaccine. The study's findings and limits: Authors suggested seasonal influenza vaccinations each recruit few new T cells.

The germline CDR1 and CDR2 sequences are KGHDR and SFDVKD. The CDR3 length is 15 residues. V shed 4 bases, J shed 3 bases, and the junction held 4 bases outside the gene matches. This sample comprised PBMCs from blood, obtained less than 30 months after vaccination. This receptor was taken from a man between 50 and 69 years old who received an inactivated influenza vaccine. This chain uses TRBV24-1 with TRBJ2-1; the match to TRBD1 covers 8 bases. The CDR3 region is CATSETDRDYNEQFF. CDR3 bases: TGTGCCACCAGTGAGACGGACAGGGACTACAATGAGCAGTTCTTC.